The rows below give T cell receptor beta chains drawn from one sample of a study of blood T cell repertoires in COVID-19. TCRdb's copy holds only in-frame clones and misses some; the assay was immunoSEQ multiplex PCR. The sample has some 49,000 clones, 82% seen once. The sample consisted of peripheral blood. These receptors were taken from a woman aged 60 to 75 with acute or convalescent COVID-19. CDR3s include the opening cysteine and the closing phenylalanine or tryptophan. D genes are given only for firm matches. Rows give clone size only sometimes, using once, few, many, or a class for an expanded clone.

NA	TRBV5-5	TRBJ1-1	NA	TGTGCCAGCAGCATCCTAGACAGGCCGAACACTGAAGCTTTCTTT	CASSILDRPNTEAFF
NA	TRBV6-1	TRBJ1-2	NA	TGTGCCAGCAGTGAGGCTCAGGGGCCCTATGGCTACACCTTC	CASSEAQGPYGYTF
once	TRBV5-1	TRBJ2-1	TRBD2	TGCGCCAGCAGCATCTCGGGGGGTTACTCCTACAATGAGCAGTTCTTC	CASSISGGYSYNEQFF
NA	TRBV6-5	TRBJ2-4	TRBD1	TGTGCCAGCAGGCCGACAGGGGGCGACGGCATTCAGTACTTC	CASRPTGGDGIQYF
few	TRBV9	TRBJ2-7	TRBD2	TGTGCCAGCAGCACAGGACTAGCGGGGGATGGGGAGCAGTACTTC	CASSTGLAGDGEQYF
NA	TRBV6-5	TRBJ1-2	TRBD1	TGTGCCAGCAGTTACTTGGGACAGGGGAGTGGCTACACCTTC	CASSYLGQGSGYTF
NA	TRBV30	TRBJ2-3	NA	TGTGCCTGGAGGTCGCGGCGGGGAAGCACAGATACGCAGTATTTT	CAWRSRRGSTDTQYF
NA	TRBV27	TRBJ1-2	NA	TGTGCCAGCAGGAAAAAGGACAGTCCAACCTCTAACTATGGCTACACCTTC	CASRKKDSPTSNYGYTF
NA	TRBV7-6	TRBJ2-1	NA	TGTGCCAGCAGCCTTCTCCGGTACAATGAGCAGTTCTTC	CASSLLRYNEQFF
NA	TRBV3-1/TRBV3-2	TRBJ1-1	TRBD1	TGTGCCAGCAGTCCCGTCGAACAGGGGCTTGAAGCTTTCTTT	CASSPVEQGLEAFF
NA	TRBV21-1	TRBJ1-1	NA	TGTGCCAGCAGCAAAGCAGGGGCGAACACTGAAGCTTTCTTT	CASSKAGANTEAFF